The 30 T cell receptor beta chains below were found in one sample sequenced in a study of blood T cell repertoires in COVID-19. The method was immunoSEQ multiplex PCR; TCRdb's version includes in-frame clones alone and lacks a portion of them. The table has about 120,000 clones, approximately 84% seen once; the top ten hold around 1.5%. Sequenced: peripheral blood. These receptors were collected from a man in his fifties with acute or convalescent COVID-19.

This clone was counted ten times or more. The chain links TRBV3-1 (or the pseudogene TRBV3-2) to TRBJ2-3; a possible D gene is TRBD2 (7 bases). CDR1 and CDR2 from the germline V gene are LGHDT and YNNKEL (reference sequence). The CDR3 runs to 14 residues. Trimming removed 4 bases at V and 7 bases at J, with 15 bases between. The chain's CDR3 is CASSPGRGANTQYF. The CDR3 coding sequence is TGTGCCAGCAGCCCGGGACGGGGGGCGAATACGCAGTATTTT.

This chain uses TRBV5-1 with TRBJ1-1; TRBD1 agrees at 8 bases. J gave up 1 base and V 2 bases, and 1 base lay outside the gene matches. CDR3 length: 14 residues. Per the germline V gene, CDR1 is SGHRS and CDR2 is YFSETQ. The CDR3: CASSLQGGNTEAFF. In DNA, the CDR3 is TGCGCCAGCAGCTTACAGGGGGGGAACACTGAAGCTTTCTTT.

This clone was found once. The rearrangement uses TRBV5-4 and TRBJ1-2; TRBD1 agrees at 9 bases. CDR1 is SGHNT and CDR2 is YYREEE in the germline V gene (reference sequence). CDR3 length: 15 amino acids. V lost 4 bases to trimming and J lost 1 base; unmatched junction nucleotides: 5. The CDR3 coding sequence is TGTGCCAGCAGCCGCGGGACAGGGCATAACTATGGCTACACCTTC. It translates to CASSRGTGHNYGYTF.

This chain connects TRBV6-1 to TRBJ1-1; D is unresolved. The CDR3 is 11 amino acids. Germline lookup yields CDR1 MNHNS and CDR2 SASEGT. V lost 1 base, J lost 10 bases, and 7 bases lay in between. Here the CDR3 reads CASSEGQVAFF. The CDR3 DNA is TGTGCCAGCAGTGAAGGGCAGGTAGCTTTCTTT.

The rearrangement joins TRBV6-1 to TRBJ1-3; the D is unclear. V dropped 1 base and J dropped 4 bases, with 8 bases sitting between them. The CDR3 is made up of 14 amino acids. The germline V gene encodes CDR1 MNHNS and CDR2 SASEGT. CDR3 bases: TGTGCCAGCAGTGAAGTTGGCGGCGGAAACACCATATATTTT. Translated, it gives CASSEVGGGNTIYF.

The chain uses TRBV4-1 and TRBJ1-1; D ambiguous. CDR1 MGHRA and CDR2 YSYEKL come from the germline V gene. Trimming took off 0 bases at V and 1 base at J, with 9 bases between the two ends. This CDR3 is built from 15 residues. CDR3 sequence reads: CASSQDIEGNTEAFF. For the CDR3, the DNA is TGCGCCAGCAGCCAAGATATCGAGGGGAACACTGAAGCTTTCTTT.

This sequence joins TRBV5-4 and TRBJ1-1; a weak D match, TRBD1 (6 bases). Germline-derived CDR1 and CDR2 are SGHNT and YYREEE (reference sequence). This CDR3 spans 12 amino acids. The V and J ends lost 6 bases and 0 bases respectively, with 6 bases between them. The CDR3 spells CASKGVNTEAFF. In DNA form, the CDR3 reads TGTGCCAGCAAGGGGGTGAACACTGAAGCTTTCTTT.

V gene TRBV6-1 combines with J gene TRBJ1-6; weak D call: TRBD1 (6 bases). The CDR3 consists of 16 residues. V lost 4 bases to trimming and J lost 7 bases, with 17 bases between them. Per germline, CDR1 MNHNS and CDR2 SASEGT. The DNA of the CDR3 is TGTGCCAGCAGTGCCCCGGCGGGGGCGCGAAATTCACCCCTCCACTTT. This translates into CASSAPAGARNSPLHF.

The chain couples TRBV5-6 to TRBJ2-7, with D maybe TRBD1 (6 bases). CDR3 length equals 15 residues. V dropped 1 base and J dropped 1 base, with 12 bases sitting between them. Germline assignment: CDR1 SGHDT and CDR2 YYEEEE. The CDR3 here is CASSLKPDSSYEQYF. In DNA, the CDR3 is TGTGCCAGCAGCTTGAAGCCGGACAGTTCCTACGAGCAGTACTTC.

This clone appeared once. The V gene is TRBV5-6, the J gene TRBJ1-5; D possibly corresponds to TRBD1 (5 bases). This CDR3 is 18 amino acids long. V was trimmed by 5 bases and J by 0 bases, leaving 21 bases between them. From germline, CDR1 is SGHDT and CDR2 YYEEEE. CDR3 loop: CASSKTLTVGYSNQPQHF. The CDR3 region has the DNA TGTGCCAGCAGTAAGACCTTGACAGTCGGATATAGCAATCAGCCCCAGCATTTT.

The V gene is TRBV2, the J gene TRBJ2-7; TRBD1 is a possible D gene (5 bases). The CDR3 has 14 amino acids. V was cut by 2 bases and J by 9 bases, with 17 bases left in between. The germline gives CDR1 SNHLY, CDR2 FYNNEI. CDR3 loop: CASSERTPGEGQYF. The DNA for the CDR3 is TGTGCCAGCAGTGAAAGGACACCTGGGGAAGGGCAGTACTTC.

The CDR3 is CASRPQGRTPEAFF. CDR3 DNA sequence: TGTGCCAGCAGGCCACAGGGGAGGACGCCTGAAGCTTTCTTT. The V gene is TRBV27, the J gene TRBJ1-1, with TRBD1 identical over 7 bases. CDR1 and CDR2 (germline): MNHEY, SMNVEV (reference sequence). The length of the CDR3 is 14 residues. V trimming: 6 bases; J trimming: 6 bases; junction bases outside the gene matches: 10.

The chain combines TRBV15 with TRBJ2-7, with D possibly matching TRBD2 (6 bases). The ends were cut back, 1 base at V and 7 bases at J, with 17 bases in the middle. This CDR3 has 15 amino acids. Germline CDR1 reads LNHNV; CDR2 reads YYDKDF (reference sequence). The CDR3 here is CATSRGRGRVSEQYV. Written as DNA, the CDR3 is TGTGCCACCAGCAGAGGGAGGGGCAGGGTGAGTGAGCAGTACGTC.

The J gene is TRBJ2-3, the V gene TRBV10-2; 8 positions match TRBD1. With V trimmed by 3 bases and J by 3 bases, 8 bases remained unmatched. Germline assignment: CDR1 WSHSY and CDR2 SAAADI. The CDR3 loop spans 16 amino acids. Here the CDR3 reads CASSDNGRGLTDTQYF. Here the CDR3 DNA reads TGCGCCAGCAGTGATAACGGCAGGGGGCTGACAGATACGCAGTATTTT.

The chain is built from TRBV11-2 and TRBJ1-6; D may be TRBD1 (6 bases). Deletions cut 1 base from V and 8 bases from J, with 18 bases between. Germline V gene data show CDR1 as SGHAT and CDR2 as FQNNGV. This CDR3 has 17 amino acids. In nucleotides, the CDR3 is TGTGCCAGCAGCTTAGTCGGGGGGGGCTCGATTGATTCACCCCTCCACTTT. This codes for CASSLVGGGSIDSPLHF.

This chain links TRBV5-1 with TRBJ2-5; 7 positions agree with TRBD1. Germline CDR1 reads SGHRS; CDR2 reads YFSETQ. The V and J ends lost 0 bases and 5 bases, in that order; junction bases with no gene match: 1. The CDR3 extends over 13 amino acids. In DNA form, the CDR3 reads TGCGCCAGCAGCTTGGAACAGGGGGAGACCCAGTACTTC. Protein product: CASSLEQGETQYF.

This clone was found once. This chain connects TRBV11-2 to TRBJ2-7, with 7 bases lining up with TRBD2. The CDR3 contains 14 residues. After removal of 0 bases from V and 5 bases from J, the junction contained 4 bases not matched to a gene. From germline, CDR1 is SGHAT and CDR2 FQNNGV. CDR3 protein: CASSLDRLADEQYF. CDR3 nucleotide sequence: TGTGCCAGCAGCTTAGATCGCCTAGCGGACGAGCAGTACTTC.

This clone has a count of ten or more. This chain connects TRBV7-8 to TRBJ1-3, with D possibly being TRBD1 (5 bases). Germline lookup yields CDR1 SGHVS and CDR2 FQNEAQ. Trimming stripped 6 bases from V and 0 bases from J, with 9 bases between. CDR3 size: 14 residues. This CDR3 reads CASSRQISGNTIYF. CDR3 in DNA: TGTGCCAGCAGTCGACAGATCTCTGGAAACACCATATATTTT.

This rearrangement joins TRBV2 to TRBJ1-2; D may be TRBD1 (6 bases). Germline CDR1 SNHLY, CDR2 FYNNEI. This CDR3 is built from 16 residues. V lost 3 bases and J 3 bases, leaving 17 bases between the germline ends. CDR3 loop: CASSEEPDRIYYGYTF. The CDR3 DNA reads TGTGCCAGCAGTGAGGAACCCGACAGGATTTACTATGGCTACACCTTC.

The chain links TRBV11-2 to TRBJ2-1; TRBD2 aligns across 9 bases. Germline CDR1 is SGHAT and CDR2 is FQNNGV. The V and J ends lost 1 base and 7 bases, in that order; junction bases with no gene match: 5. This CDR3 has 15 amino acids. The CDR3: CASSLGWRGGNEQFF. CDR3 DNA: TGTGCCAGCAGCTTAGGTTGGCGGGGGGGTAATGAGCAGTTCTTC.

This clone was counted only a few times. DNA of the CDR3: TGTGCCAGCAGCATGGACAGGGCCCCTCACTATGGCTACACCTTC. Amino acid sequence: CASSMDRAPHYGYTF. The chain is built from TRBV7-9 and TRBJ1-2; 8 nucleotides agree with TRBD1. The junction had 8 bases not matched to a gene; V was cut back by 5 bases and J by 3 bases. The length of the CDR3 is 15 residues. Germline V gene data show CDR1 as SEHNR and CDR2 as FQNEAQ (reference sequence).

The V and J genes are TRBV12-3 or TRBV12-4 and TRBJ1-3, with D hard to call. V was pared by 5 bases and J by 4 bases, with 6 bases between. The CDR3 is made up of 12 amino acids. CDR3 DNA: TGTGCCAGCAGTCCCAGGGGAAACACCATATATTTT. Protein product: CASSPRGNTIYF.

The genes are TRBV28 and TRBJ2-7; TRBD1 matches at 7 bases. V shed 6 bases and J 2 bases; nucleotides not matched to a gene: 10. Germline V CDR1 and CDR2: MDHEN, SYDVKM. This CDR3 has 15 amino acids. CDR3: CASSRTGTATYEQYF. The DNA of the CDR3 is TGTGCCAGCAGCCGAACCGGGACAGCGACCTACGAGCAGTACTTC.

As DNA, the CDR3 is TGTGCCAGTAGTATTTTTACTAGCGGGGGAAACAATGAGCAGTTCTTC. Protein product: CASSIFTSGGNNEQFF. The V and J genes are TRBV19 and TRBJ2-1; TRBD2 matches 11 bases. This CDR3 contains 16 residues. V lost 3 bases and J lost 5; bases outside the gene matches: 6. Germline V gene sequence: CDR1 LNHDA, CDR2 SQIVND (reference sequence). The variable domain in full, completed from reference TRBV19 and TRBJ2-1, reads DGGITQSPKYLFRKEGQNVTLSCEQNLNHDAMYWYRQDPGQGLRLIYYSQIVNDFQKGDIAEGYSVSREKKESFPLTVTSAQKNPTAFYLCASSIFTSGGNNEQFFGPGTRLTVL.

This rearrangement joins TRBV6-5 to TRBJ1-1; D is ambiguous. Between the trimmed V and J ends, which lost 2 bases and 0 bases, there was a span of 10 bases. CDR1 MNHEY and CDR2 SVGAGI come from the germline V gene. The CDR3 covers 15 residues. The CDR3 DNA follows: TGTGCCAGCAGTTACGGTCGGGAGATGAACACTGAAGCTTTCTTT. It codes for CASSYGREMNTEAFF.

The chain employs TRBV30 and TRBJ2-7; maybe TRBD1 (6 bases). Deletions cut 3 bases from V and 2 bases from J, with 8 bases between. The CDR3 has 12 residues. Germline CDR1 is GTSNPN and CDR2 is SVGIG (reference sequence). CDR3 amino acids: CAWSRGPYEQYV. CDR3 sequence (DNA): TGTGCCTGGAGCAGGGGCCCCTACGAGCAGTACGTC.

The rearrangement joins TRBV5-8 to TRBJ1-1, with 9 bases lining up with TRBD1. This CDR3 is built from 16 residues. Germline loops: CDR1 SGHTS, CDR2 YDEGEE. V trimming: 7 bases; J trimming: 4 bases; junction bases outside the gene matches: 14. The CDR3 loop is CASPGRDRVLSTEAFF. The CDR3 DNA follows: TGTGCCAGCCCGGGCCGGGACAGGGTCCTTTCCACTGAAGCTTTCTTT.

The chain couples TRBV5-1 to TRBJ1-3; D gene uncertain. This CDR3 comprises 15 residues. V lost 0 bases to trimming and J lost 2 bases, with 9 bases between them. The germline V gene has CDR1 SGHRS and CDR2 YFSETQ. The CDR3, as DNA: TGCGCCAGCAGCTTGGATTCCACACCTGGAAACACCATATATTTT. Translation: CASSLDSTPGNTIYF.

The chain recombines TRBV9 with TRBJ2-7; 8 nucleotides align to TRBD2. Germline CDR1 is SGDLS and CDR2 is YYNGEE. Trimming removed 4 bases from V and 0 bases from J; junction bases left unmatched: 6. This CDR3 region has 15 residues. The CDR3 reads CASSPATSVSYEQYF. In DNA form, the CDR3 reads TGTGCCAGCAGCCCCGCGACTAGCGTCTCCTACGAGCAGTACTTC.

This clone has a handful of counts. The chain is built from TRBV7-3 and TRBJ2-6; the D gene is possibly TRBD2 (5 bases). The germline CDR1 and CDR2 sequences are SGHTA and FQGTGA. CDR3 length: 16 residues. V lost 3 bases, J lost 3 bases, and 12 bases lay in between. The CDR3: CASSLSGGGGANVLTF. CDR3 nucleotides: TGTGCCAGCAGCTTGAGCGGAGGCGGTGGGGCCAACGTCCTGACTTTC. Combining the CDR3 with reference TRBV7-3 and TRBJ2-6 gives the whole variable domain GAGVSQTPSNKVTEKGKYVELRCDPISGHTALYWYRQSLGQGPEFLIYFQGTGAADDSGLPNDRFFAVRPEGSVSTLKIQRTERGDSAVYLCASSLSGGGGANVLTFGAGSRLTVL.